Each of the 21 T cell receptor beta chains below was sequenced from the same sample in a study of blood T cell repertoires in COVID-19 (dated by TCRdb to the early 2020s). To prepare the library, the immunoSEQ multiplex PCR assay was applied. What TCRdb holds here is the immuneACCESS table cut down to in-frame rearrangements. Part of the clones is not present; checked against another copy, under half of the missing clones reflect an unresolved V gene, and the others are unexplained. The sample contains more than 45,000 clones, 85% of them found a single time. The top ten clones comprise less than 20% of the sample. The source material was peripheral blood. The source of these receptors is a human donor in a cohort sampled during active COVID-19.

The chain has TRBV7-3 and TRBJ2-5; D is unresolved. There are 13 residues in the CDR3. V gave up 5 bases and J gave up 4 bases, with 11 bases separating them. Germline V gene sequence: CDR1 SGHTA, CDR2 FQGTGA. CDR3 protein: CASSPNSGETQYF. In nucleotides, the CDR3 is TGTGCCAGCAGCCCCAACTCCGGAGAGACCCAGTACTTC.

The chain couples TRBV29-1 to TRBJ1-1; D unclear. The germline V gene encodes CDR1 SQVTM and CDR2 ANQGSEA. Trimming removed 0 bases from V and 5 bases from J, with 10 bases in between. The CDR3 consists of 13 residues. As DNA, the CDR3 is TGCAGCGTTGAAGATTCGGGTCGGACTGAAGCTTTCTTT. The encoded protein is CSVEDSGRTEAFF.

CDR3 nucleotide sequence: TGTGCCAGCAGCTCGGGACTAGCGGGAGTCGGGGGGAACGAGCAGTACTTC. It yields the protein CASSSGLAGVGGNEQYF. The chain employs TRBV5-4 and TRBJ2-7; 14 bases fit TRBD2. Germline CDR1 SGHNT, CDR2 YYREEE (reference sequence). This CDR3 has 17 amino acids. The V segment lost 3 bases and the J segment 5 bases; nucleotides outside the gene matches: 10.

The sample holds one count of this clone. V is TRBV27 and J is TRBJ2-6, with D possibly TRBD1 on 5 matching bases. Germline CDR1 reads MNHEY; CDR2 reads SMNVEV (reference sequence). This CDR3 is built from 16 residues. The V end was cut by 8 bases, the J end by 0 bases, with 14 bases between. The CDR3 here is CASSDRQSSGANVLTF. CDR3 nucleotide sequence: TGTGCCAGCTCAGACCGACAGAGCTCTGGGGCCAACGTCCTGACTTTC.

The V and J genes are TRBV30 and TRBJ1-2; perhaps TRBD1 as D (5 bases). CDR3 size: 11 residues. CDR1 and CDR2 from the germline V gene are GTSNPN and SVGIG (reference sequence). V lost 2 bases to trimming and J lost 13 bases, with 14 bases between them. The CDR3 coding sequence is TGTGCCTGGAGTCCTAAGGAGGGGACCACCTTC. Protein: CAWSPKEGTTF. Together with reference TRBV30 and TRBJ1-2, the CDR3 gives the full variable domain: SQTIHQWPATLVQPVGSPLSLECTVEGTSNPNLYWYRQAAGRGLQLLFYSVGIGQISSEVPQNLSASRPQDRQFILSSKKLLLSDSGFYLCAWSPKEGTTFGSGTRLTVV.

The chain couples TRBV2 to TRBJ1-1, with 8 bases lining up with TRBD1. Unmatched junction bases numbered 11, after V lost 4 bases and J lost 4 bases. The CDR3 totals 16 residues. Germline CDR1 and CDR2: SNHLY and FYNNEI. The CDR3 loop reads CASSGDRGRGATEAFF. The CDR3 nucleotides are TGTGCCAGCAGTGGTGACAGGGGACGGGGGGCCACTGAAGCTTTCTTT.

The rearrangement uses TRBV18 and TRBJ2-2, with D perhaps matching TRBD1 (6 bases). With 2 bases removed from V and 4 bases from J, the gap between germline ends came to 11 bases. The germline CDR1 and CDR2 sequences are KGHSH and LQKENI. This CDR3 is built from 15 residues. CDR3 loop: CASSPNRDITGELFF. CDR3 nucleotides: TGTGCCAGCTCACCAAACAGGGATATCACCGGGGAGCTGTTTTTT.

The rearrangement uses TRBV23-1 and TRBJ1-2; D is unresolved. TRBV23-1 has ORF status, its function being uncertain. Trimming cost V 1 base and J 4 bases, with 16 bases left between them. This CDR3 has 16 amino acids. The CDR3 loop is CASSQFPQRSRYGYTF. CDR3 sequence (DNA): TGCGCCAGCAGTCAATTCCCCCAACGAAGCCGCTATGGCTACACCTTC.

This clone was recorded a few times. This rearrangement joins TRBV6-5 to TRBJ1-2; 9 positions match TRBD1. The CDR3 is made up of 14 amino acids. CDR1 and CDR2 from the germline V gene are MNHEY and SVGAGI. J lost 3 bases, V lost 6 bases, and 5 bases had no gene match. The CDR3 sequence: CASSPWTGDYGYTF. CDR3 bases: TGTGCCAGCAGCCCCTGGACAGGGGACTATGGCTACACCTTC.

This rearrangement joins TRBV24-1 to TRBJ2-7, with D possibly being TRBD2 (7 bases). Germline values: CDR1 KGHDR, CDR2 SFDVKD. V was cut by 4 bases and J by 5 bases, with 14 bases left in between. The CDR3 is made up of 14 amino acids. The CDR3: CATSEPQGGNEQYF. The CDR3, as DNA: TGTGCCACCAGTGAGCCACAGGGAGGGAACGAGCAGTACTTC.

In this sample, this clone turned up once. The chain is built from TRBV9 and TRBJ2-3; TRBD2 aligns across 12 bases. The trim removed 0 bases at V and 2 bases at J, leaving 4 bases unmatched. CDR1 and CDR2 (germline): SGDLS, YYNGEE. This CDR3 has 17 residues. This chain's CDR3 is CASSVGASGRATDTQYF. The CDR3 DNA follows: TGTGCCAGCAGCGTAGGGGCTAGCGGGAGGGCCACAGATACGCAGTATTTT.

J is TRBJ1-2 and V is TRBV6-1; D is ambiguous. Germline V gene data show CDR1 as MNHNS and CDR2 as SASEGT. CDR3 length: 15 residues. The V end was cut by 1 base, the J end by 7 bases, with 16 bases between. The CDR3: CASSEETGESGGYTF. CDR3 sequence (DNA): TGTGCCAGCAGTGAAGAAACTGGGGAAAGCGGTGGCTACACCTTC.

The chain uses TRBV21-1 and TRBJ2-1; the DNA was not used to check the table's D call, TRBD1. TRBV21-1 is a pseudogene. The CDR3 is 15 amino acids. CDR3 protein: CASSPRVQTGNEQFF. The DNA for the CDR3 is TGTGCCAGCAGCCCCAGGGTCCAGACTGGCAATGAGCAGTTCTTC.

CDR3 nucleotides: TGTGCCAGTAGTCTCCCCGGGACTAGGGGAGAGACCCAGTACTTC. This translates into CASSLPGTRGETQYF. The chain uses TRBV19 and TRBJ2-5, with 8 bases identical to TRBD2. CDR3 length: 15 amino acids. With 5 bases clipped from V and 4 bases from J, the junction kept 9 bases outside the gene matches. The germline V gene encodes CDR1 LNHDA and CDR2 SQIVND (reference sequence).

The V and J genes are TRBV5-6 and TRBJ2-1; 8 nucleotides agree with TRBD2. CDR1 and CDR2 from the germline V gene are SGHDT and YYEEEE. The CDR3 is made up of 12 amino acids. V shed 6 bases, J shed 9 bases, and the junction held 5 bases outside the gene matches. CDR3 in amino acids: CASNIRGGEQFF. In DNA, the CDR3 is TGTGCCAGCAACATACGGGGGGGTGAGCAGTTCTTC.

The sample holds one count of this clone. The chain couples TRBV7-2 to TRBJ2-1; 12 bases are a match to TRBD2. Trimming removed 1 base from V and 7 bases from J; junction bases left unmatched: 8. The CDR3 spans 17 residues. Germline V lookup: CDR1 SGHTA, CDR2 FQGNSA. CDR3 residues: CASSLVASGGARNEQFF. The CDR3 bases are TGTGCCAGCAGCTTAGTAGCTAGCGGGGGGGCCCGAAATGAGCAGTTCTTC.

The chain is built from TRBV11-2 and TRBJ1-3, with no clear D. This CDR3 is 13 amino acids long. Germline V gene sequence: CDR1 SGHAT, CDR2 FQNNGV. V gave up 2 bases and J gave up 2 bases, with 4 bases separating them. The CDR3 here is CASSLQTGNTIYF. The CDR3 region has the DNA TGTGCCAGCAGCTTACAGACTGGAAACACCATATATTTT.

The V gene is TRBV14, the J gene TRBJ1-2, with D perhaps matching TRBD1 (6 bases). Trimming removed 4 bases from V and 3 bases from J, with 9 bases in between. Germline V lookup: CDR1 SGHDN, CDR2 FVKESK. This CDR3 spans 13 amino acids. The CDR3 DNA is TGTGCCAGCAGCCCAGCAGGGGACTATGGCTACACCTTC. Protein sequence: CASSPAGDYGYTF.

The rearrangement uses TRBV11-2 and TRBJ2-5, with 11 bases identical to TRBD2. The V segment lost 1 base and the J segment 5 bases; nucleotides outside the gene matches: 3. The germline V gene encodes CDR1 SGHAT and CDR2 FQNNGV. CDR3 length: 15 amino acids. CDR3 DNA: TGTGCCAGCAGCTTAGTAGCGGGGGGGCGGGAGACCCAGTACTTC. It yields the protein CASSLVAGGRETQYF.

CDR3 loop: CASSPLGTGKYEQYF. As DNA, the CDR3 is TGTGCCAGCAGCCCCCTAGGCACGGGGAAGTACGAGCAGTACTTC. The gene calls are TRBV5-6 and TRBJ2-7; D might be TRBD2 (5 bases). This CDR3 comprises 15 residues. V shed 4 bases and J shed 4 bases, with 18 bases lying between them. Germline V gives CDR1 SGHDT, CDR2 YYEEEE.

This chain uses TRBV3-1 (or the pseudogene TRBV3-2) with TRBJ2-1; 10 positions agree with TRBD2. CDR1 is LGHDT, CDR2 YNNKEL, per germline (reference sequence). The CDR3 totals 13 residues. The V gene end was trimmed by 7 bases and the J gene end by 9 bases; junction bases not matched to a gene: 6. Written as DNA, the CDR3 is TGTGCCAGCACCCTAGCGGGAGTAGGTGAGCAGTTCTTC. The encoded protein is CASTLAGVGEQFF.